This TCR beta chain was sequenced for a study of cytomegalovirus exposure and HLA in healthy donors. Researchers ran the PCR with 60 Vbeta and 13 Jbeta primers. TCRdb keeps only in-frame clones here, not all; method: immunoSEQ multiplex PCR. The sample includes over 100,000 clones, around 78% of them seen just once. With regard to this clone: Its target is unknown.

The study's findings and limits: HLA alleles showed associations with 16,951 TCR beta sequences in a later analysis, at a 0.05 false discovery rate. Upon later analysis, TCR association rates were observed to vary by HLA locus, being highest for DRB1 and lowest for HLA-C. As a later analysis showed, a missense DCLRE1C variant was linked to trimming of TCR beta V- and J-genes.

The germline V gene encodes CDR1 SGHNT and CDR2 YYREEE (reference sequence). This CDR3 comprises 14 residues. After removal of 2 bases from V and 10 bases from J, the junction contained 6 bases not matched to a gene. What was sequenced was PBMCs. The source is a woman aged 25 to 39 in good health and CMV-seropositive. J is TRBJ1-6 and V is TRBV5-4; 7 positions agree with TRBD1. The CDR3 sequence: CASSLQGLGSPLHF. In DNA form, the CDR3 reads TGTGCCAGCAGCTTACAGGGGTTGGGGTCACCCCTCCACTTT.